The 15 T cell receptor beta chains below come from one sample, sequenced in a study of identical twins' blood T cells. A single record per CDR3 protein comes from TCRdb applying MiXCR to the 5' RACE reads. The top ten hold roughly 6.1% of the sample, which has 350,000 to 400,000 distinct CDR3 sequences, about 28% seen once. Material for sequencing was PBMCs. The receptors here all came from a woman aged 18-49 years in good health.

The chain couples TRBV20-1 to TRBJ1-2; TRBD1 might be the D (5 bases). The V end was cut by 0 bases, the J end by 5 bases, with 16 bases between. Germline CDR1 is DFQATT and CDR2 is SNEGSKA (reference sequence). The CDR3 loop spans 15 amino acids. The CDR3 nucleotides read TGCAGTGCTAGAGATTTGTGGGGCGTACGGTATGGCTACACCTTC. Translated: CSARDLWGVRYGYTF.

The chain is built from TRBV25-1 and TRBJ2-1, with D possibly being TRBD1 or TRBD2 (6 bases each). Trimming took off 4 bases at V and 1 base at J, with 14 bases between the two ends. Per the germline V gene, CDR1 is MGHDK and CDR2 is SYGVNS. This CDR3 region has 16 residues. Written as DNA, the CDR3 is TGTGCCAGCAGTGCGGGGGCTCGACCATCCTACAATGAGCAGTTCTTC. Translating gives CASSAGARPSYNEQFF.

This clonotype showed up just a few times. The rearrangement uses TRBV5-1 and TRBJ2-3, with 10 bases lining up with TRBD1. The CDR3 runs to 15 residues. CDR1 is SGHRS, CDR2 YFSETQ, per germline. Unmatched junction bases numbered 6, after V lost 3 bases and J lost 5 bases. The CDR3 DNA sequence: TGCGCCAGCAGCTGGACAGGGGGAACCGGAGATACGCAGTATTTT. Translated: CASSWTGGTGDTQYF.

The V call is TRBV24-1, the J call TRBJ2-4; the D is unclear. There are 18 residues in the CDR3. V gave up 1 base and J gave up 5 bases, with 20 bases separating them. Germline lookup yields CDR1 KGHDR and CDR2 SFDVKD. The CDR3 nucleotides read TGTGCCACCAGTGATTTCCAGGCCCGCCCATCGAAGGAAAACATTCAGTACTTC. The encoded protein is CATSDFQARPSKENIQYF.

A word on this clonotype: This may be a read error, as it is one base from a much larger clone. The genes are TRBV19 and TRBJ1-1, with 9 bases lining up with TRBD1. CDR3 size: 12 residues. Germline values: CDR1 LNHDA, CDR2 SQIVND (reference sequence). The CDR3: CVSTGTGFIAFF. DNA of the CDR3: TGTGTCAGTACCGGGACAGGGTTTATAGCTTTCTTT.

CDR3 amino acids: CSAVDAPKLFF. Written as DNA, the CDR3 is TGCAGTGCTGTTGACGCTCCAAAACTGTTTTTT. V and J are TRBV20-1 and TRBJ1-4; no definite D call. CDR3 length: 11 amino acids. The V end was cut by 5 bases, the J end by 10 bases, with 11 bases between. Germline loops: CDR1 DFQATT, CDR2 SNEGSKA (reference sequence).

V usage is TRBV9 and J usage is TRBJ1-5; D possibly corresponds to TRBD1 (5 bases). The germline CDR1 and CDR2 sequences are SGDLS and YYNGEE. Trimming removed 0 bases at V and 3 bases at J, with 10 bases between. The length of the CDR3 is 15 residues. The CDR3 DNA sequence: TGTGCCAGCAGCGTAGGAGTCAGGGACAATCAGCCCCAGCATTTT. It specifies CASSVGVRDNQPQHF. Drawing the rest from reference TRBV9 and TRBJ1-5, the complete variable domain is DSGVTQTPKHLITATGQRVTLRCSPRSGDLSVYWYQQSLDQGLQFLIQYYNGEERAKGNILERFSAQQFPDLHSELNLSSLELGDSALYFCASSVGVRDNQPQHFGDGTRLSIL.

In this sample, this clonotype turned up a few times. The V call is TRBV19, the J call TRBJ2-3; 9 positions match TRBD2. Germline assignment: CDR1 LNHDA and CDR2 SQIVND (reference sequence). Germline trimming cut 5 bases from V and 3 bases from J; bases unmatched to any gene: 3. The CDR3 is made up of 14 amino acids. The DNA of the CDR3 is TGTGCCAGTAGTCCCAGCGGGAGGACAGATACGCAGTATTTT. Translation gives CASSPSGRTDTQYF.

This rearrangement joins TRBV7-9 to TRBJ1-1; D ambiguous. The CDR3 is 13 amino acids. V was shortened by 5 bases and J by 10 bases, with 17 bases between the two germline ends. Germline loops: CDR1 SEHNR, CDR2 FQNEAQ (reference sequence). The CDR3 loop reads CASSGELVVGAFF. The CDR3 coding sequence is TGTGCCAGCAGCGGGGAGTTAGTTGTTGGAGCTTTCTTT.

This clonotype turned up a few times. The chain links TRBV19 to TRBJ1-5; D remains ambiguous. Trimming took 10 bases from V and 2 from J, leaving 21 bases between them. The CDR3 consists of 16 residues. Looked up from germline, CDR1 is LNHDA and CDR2 is SQIVND (reference sequence). CDR3 region: CATQNYPWQGNQPQHF. CDR3 bases: TGTGCCACCCAAAATTACCCCTGGCAGGGCAATCAGCCCCAGCATTTT.

This clonotype was recorded at least ten times. The V call is TRBV29-1, the J call TRBJ2-5; D call uncertain. CDR1 and CDR2 (germline): SQVTM, ANQGSEA. This CDR3 is 13 amino acids long. Trimming cost V 5 bases and J 4 bases, with 14 bases left between them. The CDR3 sequence: CSVPDPRLETQYF. In DNA, the CDR3 is TGCAGCGTTCCCGACCCACGTCTAGAGACCCAGTACTTC.

The J gene is TRBJ1-2, the V gene TRBV25-1; a possible D gene is TRBD1 (6 bases). Germline assignment: CDR1 MGHDK and CDR2 SYGVNS. The CDR3 contains 14 residues. Trimming left V 6 bases short and J 3 bases short, with 14 bases between. CDR3 amino acids: CASRGLGGDYGYTF. The CDR3 nucleotides are TGTGCCAGCAGGGGTTTAGGGGGGGACTATGGCTACACCTTC.

This clonotype appeared a single time. One end of the junction does not line up with germline, which may come from a read error. The chain carries TRBV12-3 or TRBV12-4 and TRBJ2-1; tentatively, D is TRBD1 or TRBD2 (5 bases each). This CDR3 spans 15 amino acids. The CDR3 loop reads CVSSLTESWGNEQFF. The CDR3 nucleotides are TGTGTCAGCAGTTTAACCGAGTCTTGGGGGAATGAGCAGTTCTTC.

This chain connects TRBV20-1 to TRBJ2-5; 10 nucleotides align to TRBD2. Trimming at V came to 5 bases and at J to 3 bases, leaving 6 bases not matched to a gene. The length of the CDR3 is 14 residues. The germline V gene encodes CDR1 DFQATT and CDR2 SNEGSKA (reference sequence). CDR3 coding DNA: TGCAGTGCTGGAATTAGCGGGGGGAAAGAGACCCAGTACTTC. Its translation: CSAGISGGKETQYF.

V gene TRBV20-1 combines with J gene TRBJ1-6; no reliable D call. CDR3 size: 12 residues. Trimming took 2 bases from V and 17 from J, leaving 16 bases between them. Germline V gives CDR1 DFQATT, CDR2 SNEGSKA (reference sequence). CDR3 protein: CSARQAPSHIHF. The CDR3 bases are TGCAGTGCTAGACAGGCGCCTTCCCACATCCACTTT.